This record covers a single T cell receptor (beta chain). This sample is drawn from a study of blood T cell repertoires in COVID-19. Across the whole study: Both acute and convalescent COVID-19 samples were obtained from the United States, Italy and Spain.

Generated by immunoSEQ multiplex PCR, the TCRdb table keeps only in-frame clones and is missing some. Among 120,000 or so clones listed, roughly 84% were seen once. Germline V gene data show CDR1 as MDHEN and CDR2 as SYDVKM. The CDR3 extends over 12 amino acids. V was shortened by 5 bases and J by 10 bases, with 9 bases between the two germline ends. The source material was PBMCs or T cells enriched from blood (not recorded which). J is TRBJ1-6 and V is TRBV28; D unresolved. The clonotype originates from a woman younger than 45 who had recovered from COVID-19. The CDR3 sequence: CASSREPSPLHF. The CDR3 DNA is TGTGCCAGCAGTCGAGAACCCTCACCCCTCCACTTT.